This TCR beta chain emerged from a study of OX40 agonist ivuxolimab in advanced cancers. The CDR3 is 18 residues long. The V and J ends lost 5 bases and 7 bases, in that order; junction bases with no gene match: 17. Germline values: CDR1 SGHVS, CDR2 FQNEAQ. Using immunoSEQ multiplex PCR, the repertoire was profiled, and TCRdb retains in-frame clones only, with some absent. The table records more than 20,000 clones, around 78% of them present only once. The rearrangement links TRBV7-8 to TRBJ2-1; 10 bases align to TRBD2. Sequenced here: CD4+ or CD8+ T cells sorted from blood, sampled in a trial of the OX40 agonist ivuxolimab. The sequence was obtained from an adult with an advanced solid tumor such as melanoma, head and neck, liver or kidney cancer. The chain's CDR3 is CASSRTLRSGGAANEQFF. The CDR3, as DNA: TGTGCCAGCAGCCGAACATTGAGGAGCGGGGGGGCCGCAAATGAGCAGTTCTTC.